The 28 T cell receptor beta chains presented below share a single source sample, sequenced in a study of cytomegalovirus exposure and HLA in healthy donors (dated by TCRdb to about 2017). To prepare the library, the immunoSEQ multiplex PCR assay was applied. The multiplex PCR relied on a mix of 60 forward primers for TCR Vbeta segments and 13 reverse primers for TCR Jbeta segments. TCRdb carries this immuneACCESS record with in-frame sequences only. Its versions omit some clonotypes, under half of them owing to an unresolved V gene in the studies checked, with the rest unexplained. In this sample the table shows under 130,000 clones, roughly 71% of which occur a single time. Of the sample, approximately 10% falls within the top ten clones. The sample was PBMCs. These receptors came from a man aged 35 to 55 in good health and CMV-seropositive.

This sequence joins TRBV19 and TRBJ1-5; 7 nucleotides match TRBD1. Germline CDR1 reads LNHDA; CDR2 reads SQIVND (reference sequence). V shed 4 bases and J 4 bases; nucleotides not matched to a gene: 1. This CDR3 has 13 residues. The CDR3 DNA reads TGTGCCAGTAGTAGGGACAGAAATCAGCCCCAGCATTTT. Protein sequence: CASSRDRNQPQHF.

CDR3 sequence (DNA): TGTGCCAGCAGCTTGGGGACTCTTAACACCGGGGAGCTGTTTTTT. Its protein product is CASSLGTLNTGELFF. The V gene is TRBV5-4, the J gene TRBJ2-2; tentatively, D is TRBD2 (5 bases). This CDR3 is built from 15 residues. Germline lookup yields CDR1 SGHNT and CDR2 YYREEE (reference sequence). The germline V and J ends were trimmed by 0 bases and 2 bases, with 8 bases remaining between them.

This clone was seen more than once but under ten times. The chain carries TRBV5-1 and TRBJ1-2; tentative D call: TRBD1 (5 bases). The V end lost 3 bases, the J end lost 4 bases, and 16 bases lay between the germline ends. The CDR3 length is 15 residues. CDR1 SGHRS and CDR2 YFSETQ come from the germline V gene. As DNA, the CDR3 is TGCGCCAGCAGCTACCTAGGGGTACAAATCTATGGCTACACCTTC. Amino acids: CASSYLGVQIYGYTF.

The chain couples TRBV28 to TRBJ1-2, with 9 bases fitting TRBD1. CDR3 size: 16 residues. Trimming at V came to 4 bases and at J to 8 bases, leaving 14 bases not matched to a gene. Germline assignment: CDR1 MDHEN and CDR2 SYDVKM. Here the CDR3 DNA reads TGTGCCAGCAGTTCATCCCCGGGACAGGGAGGAAGGGGCTACACCTTC. Encoded protein: CASSSSPGQGGRGYTF.

This clone was observed a handful of times. The chain recombines TRBV18 with TRBJ1-3; the D is unclear. Trimming removed 0 bases from V and 2 bases from J, with 8 bases in between. Germline CDR1 KGHSH, CDR2 LQKENI. The CDR3 is made up of 15 amino acids. The CDR3 DNA reads as TGTGCCAGCTCACCACCATCAGTAACTGGAAACACCATATATTTT. Protein: CASSPPSVTGNTIYF.

V and J are TRBV5-1 and TRBJ1-1, with a possible D match to TRBD1 (6 bases). V lost 6 bases and J 7 bases, leaving 13 bases between the germline ends. This CDR3 region has 12 residues. Germline CDR1 and CDR2: SGHRS and YFSETQ. The CDR3 protein is CASTDPGVEAFF. The CDR3 DNA reads TGCGCCAGCACCGACCCAGGGGTTGAAGCTTTCTTT.

The chain carries TRBV19 and TRBJ2-1; 7 positions agree with TRBD2. Germline values: CDR1 LNHDA, CDR2 SQIVND (reference sequence). The CDR3 consists of 14 residues. V was clipped by 3 bases and J by 6 bases; unmatched bases: 5. In DNA form, the CDR3 reads TGTGCCAGTAGTATCGGCGGGAGTCCCAATGAGCAGTTCTTC. Translating it yields CASSIGGSPNEQFF.

This chain uses TRBV4-2 with TRBJ1-5; D is uncertain. There are 15 residues in the CDR3. Trimming pared 0 bases from V and 2 bases from J, leaving 8 bases between. The V gene's germline CDR1 is LGHNA and CDR2 YNFKEQ. The CDR3 sequence: CASSQDLQGNQPQHF. CDR3 in DNA: TGTGCCAGCAGCCAAGATCTCCAGGGCAATCAGCCCCAGCATTTT.

The rearrangement joins TRBV19 to TRBJ1-2; 8 bases are a match to TRBD1. Germline trimming cut 7 bases from V and 5 bases from J; bases unmatched to any gene: 12. The CDR3 spans 15 residues. Germline CDR1 LNHDA, CDR2 SQIVND (reference sequence). The CDR3 loop reads CASTPPLDRAYGYTF. For the CDR3, the DNA is TGTGCCAGTACCCCGCCGCTGGACAGGGCTTATGGCTACACCTTC.

The J gene is TRBJ2-2, the V gene TRBV25-1; D may be TRBD2 (6 bases). Germline lookup yields CDR1 MGHDK and CDR2 SYGVNS. This CDR3 is built from 15 residues. The germline V and J ends were trimmed by 3 bases and 2 bases, with 10 bases remaining between them. Here the CDR3 DNA reads TGTGCCAGCAGTGACCAGCGGGTCAACACCGGGGAGCTGTTTTTT. This sequence encodes CASSDQRVNTGELFF.

The sample holds one count of this clone. The chain links TRBV6-5 to TRBJ1-2; 9 bases align to TRBD1. The V segment lost 5 bases and the J segment 8 bases; nucleotides outside the gene matches: 6. The CDR3 runs 13 residues. The germline V gene has CDR1 MNHEY and CDR2 SVGAGI. CDR3: CASSLGQGTGYTF. CDR3 sequence (DNA): TGTGCCAGCAGTCTGGGACAGGGTACCGGCTACACCTTC.

The chain combines TRBV28 with TRBJ2-5, with D maybe TRBD2 (5 bases). The CDR3 runs 13 residues. CDR1 and CDR2 (germline): MDHEN, SYDVKM. Trimming cost V 5 bases and J 2 bases, with 9 bases left between them. This chain's CDR3 is CASSDREQETQYF. The CDR3 DNA sequence: TGTGCCAGCAGTGACCGGGAACAAGAGACCCAGTACTTC.

The sample holds a few counts of this clone. V usage is TRBV7-9 and J usage is TRBJ1-2; D remains ambiguous. CDR3 length equals 13 residues. V lost 4 bases, J lost 8 bases, and 14 bases lay in between. CDR1 SEHNR and CDR2 FQNEAQ come from the germline V gene (reference sequence). The CDR3 coding sequence is TGTGCCAGCAGCTCGCGGGCCCTATGGGGCTACACCTTC. Translated, it gives CASSSRALWGYTF. Using reference TRBV7-9 and TRBJ1-2 for the parts outside the CDR3, the full variable domain is DTGVSQNPRHKITKRGQNVTFRCDPISEHNRLYWYRQTLGQGPEFLTYFQNEAQLEKSRLLSDRFSAERPKGSFSTLEIQRTEQGDSAMYLCASSSRALWGYTFGSGTRLTVV.

The chain joins TRBV5-6 to TRBJ2-7; 7 nucleotides agree with TRBD2. Germline V gene data show CDR1 as SGHDT and CDR2 as YYEEEE. Trimming took 7 bases from V and 2 from J; bases not matched to a gene: 3. This CDR3 spans 12 amino acids. The chain's CDR3 is CASGRGAYEQYV. The CDR3 DNA reads TGTGCCAGCGGCCGGGGGGCCTACGAGCAGTACGTC.

The V and J genes are TRBV7-9 and TRBJ2-1, with a possible D match to TRBD1 (5 bases). CDR1 is SEHNR, CDR2 FQNEAQ, per germline (reference sequence). There are 12 residues in the CDR3. The CDR3 nucleotides are TGTTCCGCAGGGTTCGGTTACAATGAGCAGTTCTTC. The encoded protein is CSAGFGYNEQFF. Looking up the rest from reference TRBV7-9 and TRBJ2-1 gives the full variable domain: DTGVSQNPRHKITKRGQNVTFRCDPISEHNRLYWYRQTLGQGPEFLTYFQNEAQLEKSRLLSDRFSAERPKGSFSTLEIQRTEQGDSAMYLCSAGFGYNEQFFGPGTRLTVL.

The chain employs TRBV11-2 and TRBJ2-1; D possibly corresponds to TRBD2 (5 bases). V shed 4 bases and J shed 5 bases, with 9 bases lying between them. The CDR3 runs to 13 residues. CDR1 is SGHAT and CDR2 is FQNNGV in the germline V gene. The CDR3 DNA reads TGTGCCAGCAGCTCGGACTCTCACAATGAGCAGTTCTTC. Translated: CASSSDSHNEQFF.

The V call is TRBV7-7, the J call TRBJ2-7, with 8 bases fitting TRBD2. The DNA matches TRBJ2-1 better at its end, which makes the J call doubtful. There are 14 residues in the CDR3. Germline V lookup: CDR1 SSHAT, CDR2 FNYEAQ (reference sequence). As DNA, the CDR3 is TGTGCCAGCAGCACCGTAGCGGGGTACAATGAGCAGTTCTTC. Its protein is CASSTVAGYNEQFF.

This clone has only a few counts. As DNA, the CDR3 is TGCGCCAGCAGCCACGGACTAGTCGGCAATGAGCAGTTCTTC. It codes for CASSHGLVGNEQFF. This chain uses TRBV4-3 with TRBJ2-1; 7 bases are shared with TRBD2. J was trimmed by 6 bases and V by 3 bases; bases with no gene match: 5. The germline CDR1 and CDR2 sequences are LGHNA and YSLEER. The CDR3 totals 14 residues.

The chain uses TRBV5-1 and TRBJ2-3, with TRBD2 matching over 14 bases. This CDR3 comprises 16 residues. With V trimmed by 4 bases and J by 6 bases, 7 bases remained unmatched. Per germline, CDR1 SGHRS and CDR2 YFSETQ. CDR3 DNA sequence: TGCGCCAGCAGCACGGGACTAGCGGGAGAGGTTGATACGCAGTATTTT. It encodes CASSTGLAGEVDTQYF.

This clone was detected only once. The rearrangement links TRBV10-3 to TRBJ2-7; tentative D call: TRBD2 (5 bases). Trimming took off 5 bases at V and 4 bases at J, with 15 bases between the two ends. The CDR3 is 14 amino acids. CDR1 is ENHRY, CDR2 SYGVKD, per germline. CDR3 amino acids: CAISTEGAEYEQYV. In DNA form, the CDR3 reads TGTGCCATCAGTACCGAGGGAGCGGAATACGAGCAGTACGTC.

The chain employs TRBV30 and TRBJ1-4, with D unclear. Trimming stripped 2 bases from V and 7 bases from J, with 8 bases between. The germline V gene has CDR1 GTSNPN and CDR2 SVGIG (reference sequence). The CDR3 totals 12 residues. CDR3 in DNA: TGTGCCTGGAGTAGTCGGGGTGAAAAACTGTTTTTT. Protein: CAWSSRGEKLFF.

This clone was counted between two and nine times. The same CDR3 also results from other DNA sequences found in this sample. V is TRBV9 and J is TRBJ2-1; D gene uncertain. Between the trimmed V and J ends, which lost 0 bases and 2 bases, there was a span of 9 bases. Germline CDR1 reads SGDLS; CDR2 reads YYNGEE. The CDR3 spans 15 residues. The CDR3 loop is CASSVAGVTYNEQFF. The CDR3 coding sequence is TGTGCCAGCAGCGTAGCGGGTGTTACCTACAATGAGCAGTTCTTC.

V gene TRBV9 combines with J gene TRBJ2-1, with 11 bases that match TRBD2. The trim removed 4 bases at V and 4 bases at J, leaving 1 base unmatched. The CDR3 length is 14 residues. The germline CDR1 and CDR2 sequences are SGDLS and YYNGEE. CDR3 in DNA: TGTGCCAGCAGCTCTAGCGGGAGGTACAATGAGCAGTTCTTC. Its protein product is CASSSSGRYNEQFF.

This clone appeared once. This chain joins TRBV19 and TRBJ1-2; possible D gene TRBD1, 6 bases. The germline V gene encodes CDR1 LNHDA and CDR2 SQIVND (reference sequence). The CDR3 is 13 amino acids. V dropped 4 bases and J dropped 6 bases, with 12 bases sitting between them. The CDR3 loop is CASSRGRRDGYTF. CDR3 coding DNA: TGTGCCAGTAGTAGGGGGCGTCGGGATGGCTACACCTTC.

This clone was seen only a few times. The chain links TRBV6-1 to TRBJ1-1; possible D gene TRBD1, 5 bases. The CDR3 runs to 15 residues. V was pared by 5 bases and J by 5 bases, with 18 bases between. Germline V gene sequence: CDR1 MNHNS, CDR2 SASEGT. This chain's CDR3 is CASSPGRGGTTEAFF. DNA of the CDR3: TGTGCCAGCAGTCCCGGACGGGGGGGAACAACTGAAGCTTTCTTT.

The chain carries TRBV30 and TRBJ1-4; D is uncertain. Germline V gives CDR1 GTSNPN, CDR2 SVGIG (reference sequence). Between the trimmed V and J ends, which lost 4 bases and 5 bases, there was a span of 11 bases. The CDR3 sequence is 13 residues long. As DNA, the CDR3 is TGTGCCTGGACCTCGGGTGGGAATGAAAAACTGTTTTTT. Translating gives CAWTSGGNEKLFF.

This clone turned up a few times. V gene TRBV5-6 combines with J gene TRBJ1-1; 8 bases line up with TRBD1. The length of the CDR3 is 15 residues. The junction had 8 bases not matched to a gene; V was cut back by 4 bases and J by 3 bases. Germline V lookup: CDR1 SGHDT, CDR2 YYEEEE. The CDR3 reads CASSPDRGQDTEAFF. Written as DNA, the CDR3 is TGTGCCAGCAGCCCCGACAGGGGTCAGGACACTGAAGCTTTCTTT.

The chain combines TRBV11-2 with TRBJ2-2; weak D call: TRBD1 (5 bases). The CDR3 has 16 residues. CDR1 and CDR2 from the germline V gene are SGHAT and FQNNGV. The germline V and J ends were trimmed by 1 base and 0 bases, with 9 bases remaining between them. The DNA for the CDR3 is TGTGCCAGCAGCTTAGTTGGGGCTGCGAACACCGGGGAGCTGTTTTTT. Translating it yields CASSLVGAANTGELFF.